This T cell receptor (beta chain) originates from a study of cytomegalovirus exposure and HLA in healthy donors. General study results and limits: DRB1 had the most TCR associations and HLA-C the fewest, a later analysis found, with rates varying by HLA locus. When a later analysis was performed, an Asian-associated ancestry cluster reportedly had fewer N-insertions than the roughly 670-donor mean. Most subjects had HLA-A and HLA-B alleles reportedly predicted accurately by TCR beta sequences. Indistinguishable V segments such as TRBV6-2 and TRBV6-3 were excluded.

This CDR3 is built from 15 residues. Primers for the PCR totalled 60 Vbeta and 13 Jbeta. Assay used: immunoSEQ multiplex PCR; TCRdb lists only in-frame clones, some missing. The sample lists approximately 150,000 clones, about 65% occurring once. In its sample, this clone was seen a few times. The antigen is unknown. Specimen: PBMCs. The chain employs TRBV12-2 and TRBJ1-2; TRBD1 was called by the table and not checked on the DNA. TRBV12-2 is a pseudogene locus. This TCR was recovered from a woman under 30 in good health and CMV-seropositive. In nucleotides, the CDR3 is TGTGCAAGTCGCTCACCCGGTAGATACAGGGACGGCTACACCTTC. It specifies CASRSPGRYRDGYTF.